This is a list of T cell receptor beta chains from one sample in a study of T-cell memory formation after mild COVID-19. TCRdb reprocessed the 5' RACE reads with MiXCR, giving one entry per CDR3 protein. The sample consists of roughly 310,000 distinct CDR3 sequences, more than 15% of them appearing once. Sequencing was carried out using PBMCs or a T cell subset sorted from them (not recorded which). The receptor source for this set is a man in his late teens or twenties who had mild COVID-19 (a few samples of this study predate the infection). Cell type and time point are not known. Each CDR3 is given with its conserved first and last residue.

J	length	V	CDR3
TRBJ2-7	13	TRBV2	CASSTGTGYEQYF
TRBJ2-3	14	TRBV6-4	CASGSGGPVDTQYF
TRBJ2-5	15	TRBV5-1	CASSYRDGRQETQYF
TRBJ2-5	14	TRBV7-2	CASSADRGRETQYF
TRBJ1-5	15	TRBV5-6	CASSFWRDGPGPQHF
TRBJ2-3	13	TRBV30	CAWSVQGTDTQYF
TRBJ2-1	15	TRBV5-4	CASSPGVGSYNEQFF
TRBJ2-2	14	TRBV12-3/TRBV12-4	CASTSGPITGELFF
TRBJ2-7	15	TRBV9	CASSVGTGGLYEQYF
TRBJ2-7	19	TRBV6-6	CASSYTGRSGAARSYEQYF
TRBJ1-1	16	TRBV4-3	CASSQRYVSRDTEAFF
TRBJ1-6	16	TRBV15	CATSRDTTGVGSPLHF
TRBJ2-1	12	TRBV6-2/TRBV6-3	CASSYWYNEQFF
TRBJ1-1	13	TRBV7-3	CASSRQKNTEAFF
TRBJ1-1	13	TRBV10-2	CASSEWGHTEAFF
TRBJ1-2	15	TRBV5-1	CASSSGTGGPYGYTF
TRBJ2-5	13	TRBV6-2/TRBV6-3	CASSWGSQETQYF
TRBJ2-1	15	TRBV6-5	CASSYSRGALNEQFF
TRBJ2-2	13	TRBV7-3	CASSAEGTGELFF
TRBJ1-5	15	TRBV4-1	CANSRTKNSNQPQHF
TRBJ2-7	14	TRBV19	CASSAQPSSYEQYF
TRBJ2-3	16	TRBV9	CASSAEGLPGTDTQYF
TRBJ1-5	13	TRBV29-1	CSAGELRNQPQHF
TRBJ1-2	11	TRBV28	CAGASNYGYTF
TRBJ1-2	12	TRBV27	CASSLYGGGYTF
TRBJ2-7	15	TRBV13	CASSPPGTGTYEQYF
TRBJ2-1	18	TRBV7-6	CASSLGTSGPLRHNEQFF
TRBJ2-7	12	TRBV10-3	CAIEGVGEARYF
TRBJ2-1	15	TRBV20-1	CSASGLAGELNEQFF
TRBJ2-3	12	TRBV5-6	CASKTGSDTQYF